The 11 T cell receptor beta chains below all came from one sample that was sequenced in a study of T cell repertoires in ileal Crohn's disease. The time point: neoterminal ileum biopsy at postoperative endoscopy, about 6 months after surgery. Profiling relied on immunoSEQ multiplex PCR, and the TCRdb table lists in-frame clones only, not all of them. The sample records some 11,000 clones, roughly two thirds being singletons. The specimen sequenced was ileal tissue. Receptor source: an adult with Crohn's disease.

The chain carries TRBV5-4 and TRBJ2-5, with 9 bases aligning to TRBD1. CDR3 length equals 15 residues. With V trimmed by 4 bases and J by 5 bases, 9 bases remained unmatched. CDR1 is SGHNT and CDR2 is YYREEE in the germline V gene (reference sequence). Written as DNA, the CDR3 is TGTGCCAGCAGCAAAGGGGACAGGGTAGGGGAGACCCAGTACTTC. This sequence encodes CASSKGDRVGETQYF.

This clone was seen just once. One junction end disagrees with the germline gene, perhaps due to a read error. This sequence joins TRBV7-7 and TRBJ2-2, with D maybe TRBD1 (5 bases). This CDR3 contains 16 residues. Germline V gene lookup returns CDR1 SSHAT and CDR2 FNYEAQ (reference sequence). This chain's CDR3 is CASSQSSGSNTGELFF. The CDR3 coding sequence is TGTGCTAGCAGCCAATCCTCAGGGTCGAACACCGGGGAGCTGTTTTTT.

The gene calls are TRBV29-1 and TRBJ2-5, with a possible D match to TRBD1 (7 bases). The DNA end is a closer match to TRBJ2-7, so the J assignment may be wrong. CDR3 length: 12 residues. The germline V gene encodes CDR1 SQVTM and CDR2 ANQGSEA. As DNA, the CDR3 is TGCAGCGTTTCAGGGGGGTCGATCGAGCAGTACTTC. Residues: CSVSGGSIEQYF.

This clone was seen only a few times. The chain recombines TRBV2 with TRBJ2-3; D gene unclear. Per the germline V gene, CDR1 is SNHLY and CDR2 is FYNNEI. CDR3 length equals 12 residues. V lost 5 bases to trimming and J lost 6 bases, with 9 bases between them. The CDR3 loop is CASSLQRDTQYF. The CDR3 DNA reads as TGTGCCAGCAGTCTCCAGAGGGATACGCAGTATTTT.

The V and J genes are TRBV7-9 and TRBJ2-2, with TRBD2 matching 10 bases. The CDR3 sequence is 17 residues long. Per germline, CDR1 SEHNR and CDR2 FQNEAQ (reference sequence). V was pared by 5 bases and J by 0 bases, with 6 bases of the junction left unmatched. For the CDR3, the DNA is TGTGCCAGCAGCATTAGCGGGAGGCTAGCGAACACCGGGGAGCTGTTTTTT. This encodes CASSISGRLANTGELFF.

This chain links TRBV29-1 with TRBJ2-1; tentative D call: TRBD2 (5 bases). The ends were cut back, 4 bases at V and 4 bases at J, with 23 bases in the middle. Germline-derived CDR1 and CDR2 are SQVTM and ANQGSEA. The CDR3 totals 17 residues. CDR3 sequence: CSVASADYTPPYNEQFF. The CDR3 DNA reads TGCAGCGTTGCCAGCGCTGACTATACGCCTCCATACAATGAGCAGTTCTTC.

This rearrangement joins TRBV5-5 to TRBJ2-7, with D possibly being TRBD2 (6 bases). The CDR3 length is 15 residues. Trimming cost V 4 bases and J 2 bases, with 16 bases left between them. Per the germline V gene, CDR1 is SGHKS and CDR2 is YYEKEE (reference sequence). The CDR3 is CASSLRGSGPYEQYF. In nucleotides, the CDR3 is TGTGCCAGCAGCCTTCGGGGGAGCGGACCCTACGAGCAGTACTTC.

This clone qualifies as medium-sized. The chain uses TRBV5-4 and TRBJ2-7, with a possible D match to TRBD1 (5 bases). Trimming cost V 4 bases and J 5 bases, with 10 bases left between them. In germline, CDR1 is SGHNT, CDR2 YYREEE (reference sequence). There are 12 residues in the CDR3. The CDR3 region has the DNA TGTGCCAGCAGCACTGGACATGACGAGCAGTACTTC. This sequence encodes CASSTGHDEQYF.

This sequence joins TRBV18 and TRBJ2-7; 10 bases align to TRBD2. From germline, CDR1 is KGHSH and CDR2 LQKENI. This CDR3 is built from 13 residues. V was pared by 6 bases and J by 9 bases, with 8 bases of the junction left unmatched. CDR3 in amino acids: CASSPGLAEGQYF. CDR3 bases: TGTGCCAGCTCGCCCGGACTAGCGGAAGGGCAGTACTTC.

The chain employs TRBV2 and TRBJ2-7; weak D call: TRBD1 (6 bases). The CDR3 extends over 14 amino acids. With 4 bases removed from V and 6 bases from J, the gap between germline ends came to 16 bases. CDR1 SNHLY and CDR2 FYNNEI come from the germline V gene. The CDR3 DNA reads TGTGCCAGCAGTGGCACAGGGAGAGGGGGCGAGCAGTACTTC. Amino acid sequence: CASSGTGRGGEQYF.

The chain couples TRBV7-2 to TRBJ1-1; 10 nucleotides match TRBD1. The germline V gene has CDR1 SGHTA and CDR2 FQGNSA. The CDR3 spans 15 residues. Trimming removed 5 bases from V and 0 bases from J; junction bases left unmatched: 3. CDR3 sequence reads: CASSIGQGVNTEAFF. CDR3 nucleotides: TGTGCCAGCAGCATAGGACAGGGGGTGAACACTGAAGCTTTCTTT. Together with reference TRBV7-2 and TRBJ1-1, the CDR3 gives the full variable domain: GAGVSQSPSNKVTEKGKDVELRCDPISGHTALYWYRQSLGQGLEFLIYFQGNSAPDKSGLPSDRFSAERTGGSVSTLTIQRTQQEDSAVYLCASSIGQGVNTEAFFGQGTRLTVV.